The 7 T cell receptor beta chains in this list originate from one sample, sequenced in a study of T cell changes during pregnancy in multiple sclerosis. Assay: immunoSEQ multiplex PCR; the TCRdb copy retains only in-frame clones and omits some. The table has tens of thousands of clones, almost 95% seen once. Sequencing used peripheral blood, obtained after pregnancy. The receptors were sampled from a female donor with multiple sclerosis, enrolled in a pregnancy study.

The chain employs TRBV7-3 and TRBJ1-6; a weak D match, TRBD1 (6 bases). The V end lost 2 bases, the J end lost 6 bases, and 8 bases lay between the germline ends. The CDR3 spans 14 residues. Germline V gene data show CDR1 as SGHTA and CDR2 as FQGTGA. The CDR3 DNA sequence: TGTGCCAGCAGCTTAGAACAGGGTAATTCACCCCTCCACTTT. Its translation is CASSLEQGNSPLHF.

The chain has TRBV30 and TRBJ2-7, with 7 nucleotides matching TRBD1. Germline CDR1 GTSNPN, CDR2 SVGIG (reference sequence). This CDR3 is built from 19 residues. V trimming: 1 base; J trimming: 6 bases; junction bases outside the gene matches: 24. The CDR3 sequence: CAWSGARVSPGTEKVEQYF. The CDR3 nucleotides read TGTGCCTGGAGTGGAGCCCGAGTCTCTCCGGGGACAGAAAAAGTCGAGCAGTACTTC.

The genes are TRBV15 and TRBJ2-1, with TRBD2 matching 10 bases. V was clipped by 0 bases and J by 10 bases; unmatched bases: 6. The CDR3 runs to 15 residues. Germline values: CDR1 LNHNV, CDR2 YYDKDF (reference sequence). The CDR3 DNA reads TGTGCCACCAGCAGAGATAAGCGGGGGGGACTCGAGCAGTTCTTC. Its protein product is CATSRDKRGGLEQFF.

The chain has TRBV18 and TRBJ2-2; D is possibly TRBD1 (6 bases). Trimming cost V 6 bases and J 8 bases, with 13 bases left between them. The CDR3 sequence is 13 residues long. Germline V gene data show CDR1 as KGHSH and CDR2 as LQKENI. Here the CDR3 DNA reads TGTGCCAGCTCGCTTACCGGGACAGGGGAGCTGTTTTTT. It encodes CASSLTGTGELFF.

This chain uses TRBV15 with TRBJ2-3, with TRBD2 matching 9 bases. J gave up 2 bases and V 4 bases, and 1 base lay outside the gene matches. The CDR3 length is 14 residues. Germline V gives CDR1 LNHNV, CDR2 YYDKDF (reference sequence). CDR3 sequence reads: CATSTSGATDTQYF. The CDR3 bases are TGTGCCACCAGCACTAGCGGGGCCACAGATACGCAGTATTTT.

The chain uses TRBV7-2 and TRBJ1-2, with 9 bases aligning to TRBD1. The J segment lost 8 bases and the V segment lost 4 bases, leaving 5 bases of the junction unmatched. Germline CDR1 SGHTA, CDR2 FQGNSA. The length of the CDR3 is 13 residues. The CDR3 loop is CASSYRQGVGYTF. The CDR3 DNA reads TGTGCCAGCAGCTACCGACAGGGGGTCGGCTACACCTTC.

The chain employs TRBV5-4 and TRBJ1-1; 9 nucleotides agree with TRBD1. Trimming cost V 6 bases and J 5 bases; bases outside gene matches: 5. Germline V CDR1 and CDR2: SGHNT, YYREEE (reference sequence). The CDR3 has 13 amino acids. CDR3 sequence reads: CASNYRGRTEAFF. For the CDR3, the DNA is TGTGCCAGCAACTACAGGGGGCGGACTGAAGCTTTCTTT. Filled out from reference TRBV5-4 and TRBJ1-1, the complete variable domain reads ETGVTQSPTHLIKTRGQQVTLRCSSQSGHNTVSWYQQALGQGPQFIFQYYREEENGRGNFPPRFSGLQFPNYSSELNVNALELDDSALYLCASNYRGRTEAFFGQGTRLTVV.